These 6 T cell receptor beta chains came from one sample sequenced in a study of cytomegalovirus exposure and HLA in healthy donors. The primer mix had 60 Vbeta and 13 Jbeta primers. TCRdb keeps only in-frame clones here, not all; method: immunoSEQ multiplex PCR. Of roughly 90,000 clones detected, nearly 80% appear once; the ten largest clones hold around 4.3%. Sequenced input: PBMCs. The receptors shown here come from a woman between 40 and 50 years old in good health and CMV-seropositive.

A single count supports this clone. The chain has TRBV19 and TRBJ1-2; weak D call: TRBD1 (6 bases). The CDR3 is made up of 15 amino acids. Germline V gives CDR1 LNHDA, CDR2 SQIVND (reference sequence). Trimming cost V 2 bases and J 4 bases, with 14 bases left between them. This CDR3 is CASSISPGQSYGYTF. The DNA of the CDR3 is TGTGCCAGTAGTATATCTCCGGGACAAAGCTATGGCTACACCTTC.

The chain uses TRBV7-9 and TRBJ2-3, with D perhaps matching TRBD2 (6 bases). CDR3 length: 15 amino acids. Trimming took off 3 bases at V and 1 base at J, with 11 bases between the two ends. The germline CDR1 and CDR2 sequences are SEHNR and FQNEAQ (reference sequence). The CDR3 DNA is TGTGCCAGCAGCTTCCCGTCTAGCGGCACAGATACGCAGTATTTT. Amino acids: CASSFPSSGTDTQYF.

This chain uses TRBV30 with TRBJ1-3, with D unresolved. The V end was cut by 0 bases, the J end by 4 bases, with 4 bases between. The germline CDR1 and CDR2 sequences are GTSNPN and SVGIG (reference sequence). This CDR3 is 12 amino acids long. The CDR3 coding sequence is TGTGCCTGGAGTGTACAAGGAAACACCATATATTTT. The encoded protein is CAWSVQGNTIYF.

CDR3 residues: CASSNSGGYNEQFF. In DNA form, the CDR3 reads TGCGCCAGCAGCAATAGCGGGGGTTACAATGAGCAGTTCTTC. V and J are TRBV5-1 and TRBJ2-1; 9 bases are shared with TRBD2. The V and J ends lost 4 bases and 4 bases, in that order; junction bases with no gene match: 3. CDR1 and CDR2 (germline): SGHRS, YFSETQ. CDR3 length equals 14 residues. The entire variable domain, with the rest obtained from reference TRBV5-1 and TRBJ2-1, is as follows: KAGVTQTPRYLIKTRGQQVTLSCSPISGHRSVSWYQQTPGQGLQFLFEYFSETQRNKGNFPGRFSGRQFSNSRSEMNVSTLELGDSALYLCASSNSGGYNEQFFGPGTRLTVL.

This clone was detected only a few times. The CDR3 sequence is CASGYTGTSHNEQFF. DNA of the CDR3: TGTGCTAGTGGTTATACCGGGACTAGTCATAACGAGCAGTTCTTC. The chain employs TRBV12-5 and TRBJ2-1; 8 nucleotides match TRBD2. The CDR3 has 15 amino acids. V lost 4 bases to trimming and J lost 10 bases; unmatched junction nucleotides: 12. CDR1 is LGHNT and CDR2 is FRNRAP in the germline V gene.

This chain connects TRBV7-2 to TRBJ1-2; the D is unclear. V lost 1 base and J lost 4, with 4 bases in between. Germline V gives CDR1 SGHTA, CDR2 FQGNSA. The CDR3 runs 12 residues. CDR3: CASSLGAYGYTF. The CDR3 DNA reads TGTGCCAGCAGCTTAGGGGCCTATGGCTACACCTTC.